This T cell receptor beta chain was observed in a study of T cells in Graves' hyperthyroidism and ophthalmopathy. The J segment lost 5 bases and the V segment lost 4 bases, leaving 4 bases of the junction unmatched. The CDR3 is 14 residues long. Per the germline V gene, CDR1 is SGHVS and CDR2 is FNYEAQ. RNA transcripts were the template for amplifying TCR beta CDR3 regions. The study used the HTBI primer set for a first-round RT-PCR of the TCR CDR3. TCRdb reprocessed the multiplex PCR reads with MiXCR, giving one entry per CDR3 protein. The table lists a few hundred thousand distinct CDR3 sequences, about 43% of them singletons, with around 7.7% in the top ten. Thyroid ultrasound and orbital computed tomography, with clinical symptoms and serum thyroxine and TRAb, informed diagnoses.

The TCR comes from a woman under 30 with Graves' hyperthyroidism. The sequencing sample was made of peripheral blood or thyroid tissue (not recorded which). This chain connects TRBV7-6 to TRBJ2-5, with 10 bases that match TRBD1. The CDR3: CASSSPGQGETQYF. CDR3 DNA sequence: TGTGCCAGCAGCTCGCCGGGACAGGGGGAGACCCAGTACTTC.